This entry lists 14 T cell receptor beta chains sequenced from one sample in a study of T cell repertoires in cytomegalovirus infection. TCRdb reanalysed the reads using MiXCR and keeps one entry per CDR3 protein. The profile shows hundreds of thousands of distinct CDR3 sequences, roughly 17% of them singletons. The specimen was PBMCs. These receptor sequences come from a human donor in good health (CMV status not recorded). Some clones in this sample may be carry-over from other donors' samples.

Many counts were recorded for this clonotype. The chain employs TRBV10-3 and TRBJ2-7; D possibly uses TRBD1 or TRBD2 (6 bases each). CDR1 is ENHRY, CDR2 SYGVKD, per germline. CDR3 length: 16 residues. Trimming left V 6 bases short and J 3 bases short, with 21 bases between. The CDR3 protein is CAISGGRETRNYEQYF. In DNA form, the CDR3 reads TGTGCCATCAGCGGGGGCCGGGAGACTAGAAACTACGAGCAGTACTTC.

This clonotype was observed a handful of times. This chain links TRBV12-3 or TRBV12-4 with TRBJ2-1; D gene uncertain. Trimming shortened V by 3 bases and J by 5 bases, and 5 bases separated the two germline ends. This CDR3 spans 12 amino acids. The CDR3 here is CASSFRDNEQFF. CDR3 nucleotide sequence: TGTGCCAGCAGTTTCAGAGACAATGAGCAGTTCTTC.

In this sample, this clonotype turned up a few times. The rearrangement joins TRBV7-9 to TRBJ2-6; 9 nucleotides align to TRBD1. CDR3 length: 18 residues. Unmatched junction bases numbered 7, after V lost 3 bases and J lost 1 base. Germline CDR1 is SEHNR and CDR2 is FQNEAQ (reference sequence). Here the CDR3 reads CASSFTGTGLSGANVLTF. The CDR3 DNA sequence: TGTGCCAGCAGCTTTACCGGGACAGGGCTATCTGGGGCCAACGTCCTGACTTTC.

The V and J genes are TRBV7-8 and TRBJ1-5; 9 nucleotides align to TRBD1. The CDR3 length is 17 residues. V was pared by 5 bases and J by 3 bases, with 11 bases of the junction left unmatched. Germline CDR1 and CDR2: SGHVS and FQNEAQ. The CDR3, as DNA: TGTGCCAGCAGCCCTATTGGGGGGGACAGGGTCAATCAGCCCCAGCATTTT. It encodes CASSPIGGDRVNQPQHF.

This clonotype came up many times. This rearrangement joins TRBV24-1 to TRBJ2-3, with D tentatively TRBD2 (5 bases). The CDR3 consists of 15 residues. V lost 5 bases and J 5 bases, leaving 16 bases between the germline ends. In germline, CDR1 is KGHDR, CDR2 SFDVKD. CDR3 coding DNA: TGTGCCACCAGTGGGGCGGCGGAGGTGGAAGATACGCAGTATTTT. Its translation: CATSGAAEVEDTQYF.

This clonotype was recorded a few times. The J gene is TRBJ2-1, the V gene TRBV12-3 or TRBV12-4; 8 nucleotides agree with TRBD1. The CDR3 sequence is 17 residues long. The V segment lost 6 bases and the J segment 0 bases; nucleotides outside the gene matches: 10. CDR3 loop: CASRPGQVAASYNEQFF. In DNA form, the CDR3 reads TGTGCCAGCAGACCGGGACAGGTCGCGGCCTCCTACAATGAGCAGTTCTTC.

The rearrangement links TRBV20-1 to TRBJ1-5; TRBD1 agrees at 7 bases. CDR3 length: 16 residues. CDR1 DFQATT and CDR2 SNEGSKA come from the germline V gene (reference sequence). V dropped 0 bases and J dropped 2; count of bases not matched to a gene: 7. CDR3 sequence reads: CSARDARQGGNQPQHF. In DNA, the CDR3 is TGCAGTGCTAGAGATGCACGACAGGGAGGCAATCAGCCCCAGCATTTT.

The genes are TRBV5-1 and TRBJ2-2; 10 positions match TRBD1. The CDR3 loop spans 17 amino acids. Trimming at V came to 4 bases and at J to 4 bases, leaving 10 bases not matched to a gene. The germline gives CDR1 SGHRS, CDR2 YFSETQ. The DNA of the CDR3 is TGCGCCAGCAGCCCCGCTGGGGGGACAGGGGTCACCGGGGAGCTGTTTTTT. Translated, it gives CASSPAGGTGVTGELFF.

The chain employs TRBV19 and TRBJ1-4; a weak D match, TRBD1 (5 bases). V lost 5 bases, J lost 5 bases, and 12 bases lay in between. CDR1 is LNHDA, CDR2 SQIVND, per germline (reference sequence). The CDR3 totals 14 residues. CDR3 sequence (DNA): TGTGCCAGTAGTCCCCGGGACGCGAATGAAAAACTGTTTTTT. This translates into CASSPRDANEKLFF.

The J gene is TRBJ2-3, the V gene TRBV28, with 8 bases aligning to TRBD1. The CDR3 length is 16 residues. Losses at the gene ends were 6 bases for V and 0 bases for J; bases not matched to a gene: 8. Germline-derived CDR1 and CDR2 are MDHEN and SYDVKM. The CDR3 DNA sequence: TGTGCCAGCAGAAACGCACAGGGGGGTAGCACAGATACGCAGTATTTT. The encoded protein is CASRNAQGGSTDTQYF.

This clonotype was observed a few times. The chain has TRBV6-2 or TRBV6-3 and TRBJ2-1; D possibly corresponds to TRBD1 (5 bases). The CDR3 spans 14 residues. V was shortened by 4 bases and J by 5 bases, with 12 bases between the two germline ends. Per germline, CDR1 MNHEY and CDR2 SVGEGT. CDR3 residues: CASSSNYRNNEQFF. As DNA, the CDR3 is TGTGCCAGCAGTTCGAATTACAGGAACAATGAGCAGTTCTTC.

The chain links TRBV4-1 to TRBJ1-1; D remains ambiguous. This CDR3 spans 14 amino acids. The V and J ends lost 3 bases and 1 base respectively, with 9 bases between them. CDR1 and CDR2 from the germline V gene are MGHRA and YSYEKL. CDR3 bases: TGCGCCAGCAGCCAGGAACCCTCGAACACTGAAGCTTTCTTT. Amino acid sequence: CASSQEPSNTEAFF.

The chain links TRBV10-3 to TRBJ2-7, with 8 bases matching TRBD1. Germline CDR1 is ENHRY and CDR2 is SYGVKD. CDR3 size: 14 residues. V lost 2 bases to trimming and J lost 7 bases; unmatched junction nucleotides: 7. The CDR3 coding sequence is TGTGCCATCAGTGAGCGACAGGGGCGAGGGGAGCAGTACTTC. Translation: CAISERQGRGEQYF.

The V gene is TRBV4-3, the J gene TRBJ1-4; D is ambiguous. This CDR3 contains 15 residues. Trimming cost V 0 bases and J 5 bases, with 10 bases left between them. Germline lookup yields CDR1 LGHNA and CDR2 YSLEER. CDR3: CASSQDLWRNEKLFF. The CDR3 DNA follows: TGCGCCAGCAGCCAAGATCTGTGGAGAAATGAAAAACTGTTTTTT.